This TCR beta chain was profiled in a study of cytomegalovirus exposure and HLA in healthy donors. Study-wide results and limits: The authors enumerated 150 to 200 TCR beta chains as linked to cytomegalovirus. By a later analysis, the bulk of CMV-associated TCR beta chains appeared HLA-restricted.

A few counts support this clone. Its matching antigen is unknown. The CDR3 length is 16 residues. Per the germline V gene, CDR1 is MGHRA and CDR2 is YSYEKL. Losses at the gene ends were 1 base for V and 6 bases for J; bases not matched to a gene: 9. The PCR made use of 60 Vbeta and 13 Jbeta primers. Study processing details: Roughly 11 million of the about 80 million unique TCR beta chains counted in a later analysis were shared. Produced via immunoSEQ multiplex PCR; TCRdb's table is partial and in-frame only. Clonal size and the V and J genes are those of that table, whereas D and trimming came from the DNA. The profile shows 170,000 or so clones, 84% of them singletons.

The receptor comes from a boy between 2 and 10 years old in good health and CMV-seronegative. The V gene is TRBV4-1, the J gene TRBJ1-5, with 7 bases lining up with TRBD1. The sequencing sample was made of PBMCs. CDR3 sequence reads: CASSQVETGVAQPQHF. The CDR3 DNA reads TGCGCCAGCAGCCAAGTTGAAACAGGGGTTGCTCAGCCCCAGCATTTT.